This TCR beta chain was recovered during a study of early T cells in non-severe SARS-CoV-2 infection. Overall study context: Chains were not paired, and sequencing was done on bulk RNA from unsorted whole blood. Whole-study results and caveats: Lookups in VDJdb leaned toward anti-spike CD8 responses and missed private and CD4 specificities.

Individually, cDNA molecules had unique molecular identifiers attached to them. TCRdb redid the calling of the 5' RACE reads with MiXCR, one entry per CDR3 protein. The sample has roughly 80,000 distinct CDR3 sequences; roughly 6% are singletons. V trimming: 5 bases; J trimming: 6 bases; junction bases outside the gene matches: 9. Germline values: CDR1 LNHDA, CDR2 SQIVND (reference sequence). The CDR3 sequence is 16 residues long. About this clonotype itself: No antigen is known for it.

The gene calls are TRBV19 and TRBJ2-1, with 11 bases matching TRBD1. This TCR came from an adult who was a healthcare worker with PCR-confirmed SARS-CoV-2 infection or an uninfected control (not recorded which). The material sequenced was whole blood. The DNA for the CDR3 is TGTGCCAGTAGTCCGGGGGACAGGGGGTGGGTCAATGAGCAGTTCTTC. As protein: CASSPGDRGWVNEQFF.